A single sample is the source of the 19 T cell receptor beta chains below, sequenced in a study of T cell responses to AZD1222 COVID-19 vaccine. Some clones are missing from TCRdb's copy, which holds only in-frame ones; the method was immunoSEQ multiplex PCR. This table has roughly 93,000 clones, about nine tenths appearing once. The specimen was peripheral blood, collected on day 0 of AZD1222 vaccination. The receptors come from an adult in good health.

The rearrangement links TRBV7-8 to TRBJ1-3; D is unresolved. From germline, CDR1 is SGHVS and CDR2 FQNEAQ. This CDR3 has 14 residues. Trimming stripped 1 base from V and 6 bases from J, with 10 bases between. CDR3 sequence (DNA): TGTGCCAGCAGCTTAGAGGAGGCTACAAACACCATATATTTT. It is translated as CASSLEEATNTIYF.

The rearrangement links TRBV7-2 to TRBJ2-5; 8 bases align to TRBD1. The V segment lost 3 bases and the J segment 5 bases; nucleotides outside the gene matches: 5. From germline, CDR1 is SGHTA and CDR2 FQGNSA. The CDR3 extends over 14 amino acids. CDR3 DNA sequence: TGTGCCAGCAGCTTCGACAGGGGACGGGAGACCCAGTACTTC. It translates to CASSFDRGRETQYF.

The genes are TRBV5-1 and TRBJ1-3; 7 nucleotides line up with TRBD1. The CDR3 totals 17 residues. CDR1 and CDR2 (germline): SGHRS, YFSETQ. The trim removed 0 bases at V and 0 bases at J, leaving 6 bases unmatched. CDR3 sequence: CASSLEGQVLSGNTIYF. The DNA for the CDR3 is TGCGCCAGCAGCTTGGAAGGACAGGTCCTCTCTGGAAACACCATATATTTT. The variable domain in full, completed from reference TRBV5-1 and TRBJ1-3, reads KAGVTQTPRYLIKTRGQQVTLSCSPISGHRSVSWYQQTPGQGLQFLFEYFSETQRNKGNFPGRFSGRQFSNSRSEMNVSTLELGDSALYLCASSLEGQVLSGNTIYFGEGSWLTVV.

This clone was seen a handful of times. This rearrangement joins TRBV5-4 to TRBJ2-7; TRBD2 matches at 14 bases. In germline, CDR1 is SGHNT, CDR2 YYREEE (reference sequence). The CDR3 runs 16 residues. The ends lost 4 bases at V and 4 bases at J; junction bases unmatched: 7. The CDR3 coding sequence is TGTGCCAGCAGCCTGGGACTAGCGGGAGTTATGTACGAGCAGTACTTC. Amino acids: CASSLGLAGVMYEQYF.

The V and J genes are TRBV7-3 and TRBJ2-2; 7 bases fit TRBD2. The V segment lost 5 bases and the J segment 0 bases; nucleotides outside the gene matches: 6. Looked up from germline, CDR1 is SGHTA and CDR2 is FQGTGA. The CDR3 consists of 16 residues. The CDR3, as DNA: TGTGCCAGCAGCAAGACCGGGAGGCCGAACACCGGGGAGCTGTTTTTT. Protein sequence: CASSKTGRPNTGELFF. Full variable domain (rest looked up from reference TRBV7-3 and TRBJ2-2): GAGVSQTPSNKVTEKGKYVELRCDPISGHTALYWYRQSLGQGPEFLIYFQGTGAADDSGLPNDRFFAVRPEGSVSTLKIQRTERGDSAVYLCASSKTGRPNTGELFFGEGSRLTVL.

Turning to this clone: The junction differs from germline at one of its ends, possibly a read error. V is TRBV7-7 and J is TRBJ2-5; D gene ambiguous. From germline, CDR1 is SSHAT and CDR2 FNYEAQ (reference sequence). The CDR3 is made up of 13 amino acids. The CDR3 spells CASSSVAEETQYF. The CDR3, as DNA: TGTGCTAGCAGCTCCGTTGCGGAAGAGACCCAGTACTTC.

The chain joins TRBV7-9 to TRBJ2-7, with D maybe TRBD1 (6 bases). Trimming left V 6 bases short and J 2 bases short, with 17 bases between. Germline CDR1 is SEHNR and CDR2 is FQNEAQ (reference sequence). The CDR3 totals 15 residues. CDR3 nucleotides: TGTGCCAGCAGTCTTGGGTGGGGGCAGCCCTACGAGCAGTACTTC. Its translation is CASSLGWGQPYEQYF.

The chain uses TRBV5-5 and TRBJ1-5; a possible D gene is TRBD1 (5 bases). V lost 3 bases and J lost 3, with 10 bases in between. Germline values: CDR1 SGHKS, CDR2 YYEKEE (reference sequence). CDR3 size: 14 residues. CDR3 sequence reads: CASSWGRDNQPQHF. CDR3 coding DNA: TGTGCCAGCAGCTGGGGACGAGACAATCAGCCCCAGCATTTT.

The CDR3 sequence is CASSYTSGSSYNEQFF. The CDR3 bases are TGTGCCAGCAGTTACACTAGCGGGAGCTCCTACAATGAGCAGTTCTTC. This chain joins TRBV6-2 or TRBV6-3 and TRBJ2-1; TRBD2 matches at 11 bases. V was pared by 2 bases and J by 0 bases, with 0 bases of the junction left unmatched. The V gene's germline CDR1 is MNHEY and CDR2 SVGEGT. There are 16 residues in the CDR3.

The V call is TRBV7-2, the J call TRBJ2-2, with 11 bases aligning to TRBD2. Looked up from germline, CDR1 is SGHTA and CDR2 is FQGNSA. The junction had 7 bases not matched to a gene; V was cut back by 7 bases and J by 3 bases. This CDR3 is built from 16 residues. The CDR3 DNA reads TGTGCCAGCAACCAAGTAGCGGGGGGGTACACCGGGGAGCTGTTTTTT. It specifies CASNQVAGGYTGELFF.

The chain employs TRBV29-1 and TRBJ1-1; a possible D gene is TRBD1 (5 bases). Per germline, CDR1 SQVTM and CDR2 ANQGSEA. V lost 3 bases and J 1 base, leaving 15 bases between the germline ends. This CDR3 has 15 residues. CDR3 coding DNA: TGCAGCGTTGAGATGTTGGGGCTTGGGAACACTGAAGCTTTCTTT. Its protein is CSVEMLGLGNTEAFF.

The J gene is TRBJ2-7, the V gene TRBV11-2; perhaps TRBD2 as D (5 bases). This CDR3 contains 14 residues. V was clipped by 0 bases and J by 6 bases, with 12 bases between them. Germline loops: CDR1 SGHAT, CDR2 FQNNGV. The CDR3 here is CASSLEVDLGEQYF. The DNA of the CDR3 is TGTGCCAGCAGCTTAGAGGTGGACTTGGGCGAGCAGTACTTC.

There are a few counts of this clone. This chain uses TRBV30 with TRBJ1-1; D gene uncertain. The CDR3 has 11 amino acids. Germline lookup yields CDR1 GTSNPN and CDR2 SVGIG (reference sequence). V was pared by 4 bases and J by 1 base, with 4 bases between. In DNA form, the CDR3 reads TGTGCCTGGAATAAGAACACTGAAGCTTTCTTT. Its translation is CAWNKNTEAFF.

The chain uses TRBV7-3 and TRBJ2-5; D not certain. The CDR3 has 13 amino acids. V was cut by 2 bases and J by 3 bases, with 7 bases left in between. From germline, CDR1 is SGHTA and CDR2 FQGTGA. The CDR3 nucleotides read TGTGCCAGCAGCTTATTCAAGGAAGAGACCCAGTACTTC. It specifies CASSLFKEETQYF.

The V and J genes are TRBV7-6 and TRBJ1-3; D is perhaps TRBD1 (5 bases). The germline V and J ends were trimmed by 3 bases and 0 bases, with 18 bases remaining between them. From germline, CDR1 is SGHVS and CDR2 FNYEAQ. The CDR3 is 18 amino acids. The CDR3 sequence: CASSLVPLGQGSGNTIYF. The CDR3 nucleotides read TGTGCCAGCAGCTTGGTGCCGCTGGGTCAGGGCTCTGGAAACACCATATATTTT.

The CDR3 DNA follows: TGTGCCAGCGGGACTTCTAGAGAGCAGTACTTC. This translates into CASGTSREQYF. This chain uses TRBV7-9 with TRBJ2-7; TRBD2 might be the D (6 bases). V lost 8 bases, J lost 7 bases, and 12 bases lay in between. The CDR3 totals 11 residues. CDR1 and CDR2 from the germline V gene are SEHNR and FQNEAQ (reference sequence).

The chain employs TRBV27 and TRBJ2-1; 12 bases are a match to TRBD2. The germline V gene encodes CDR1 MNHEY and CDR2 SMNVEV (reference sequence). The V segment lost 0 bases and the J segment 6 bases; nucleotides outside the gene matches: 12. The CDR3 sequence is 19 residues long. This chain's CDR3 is CASSLSPAVRTSGANEQFF. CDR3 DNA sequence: TGTGCCAGCAGTTTATCCCCGGCAGTTAGGACTAGCGGGGCCAATGAGCAGTTCTTC.

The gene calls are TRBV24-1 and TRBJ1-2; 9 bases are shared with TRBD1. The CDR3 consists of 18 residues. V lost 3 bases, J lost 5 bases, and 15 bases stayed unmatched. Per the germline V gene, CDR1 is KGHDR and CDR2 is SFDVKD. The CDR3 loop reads CATSDPGQGEGTRYGYTF. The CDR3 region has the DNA TGTGCCACCAGTGATCCGGGACAGGGAGAGGGGACGAGGTATGGCTACACCTTC.

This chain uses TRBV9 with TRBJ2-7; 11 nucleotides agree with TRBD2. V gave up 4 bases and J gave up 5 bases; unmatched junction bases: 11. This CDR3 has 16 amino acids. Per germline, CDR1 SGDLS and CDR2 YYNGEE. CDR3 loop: CASSHTSGSVSHEQYF. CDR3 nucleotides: TGTGCCAGCAGCCACACTAGCGGGAGTGTATCCCACGAGCAGTACTTC.